The clone carrying this TCR beta chain was picked up a small number of times. Its target is unknown. One entry per CDR3 protein results from TCRdb running MiXCR on the 5' RACE reads. Of hundreds of thousands of distinct CDR3 sequences in the sample, 15% to 20% were seen once. The data derive from a study of T cells after yellow fever vaccination. Overall study context: Some fractions had low cell numbers, and these were prepared with SMART-Seq v4 Ultra Low Input. Study-wide results and caveats: Clones that expanded after primary vaccination mostly reappeared after the booster (over 95% CD4, 88% CD8). Of the clonotypes, a small share occurred in both CD4 and CD8 compartments. There was a possibility that FACS-sorted repertoires contained abundant clonotypes contaminating from the bulk population.

The CDR3 has 17 amino acids. The J segment lost 10 bases and the V segment lost 0 bases, leaving 13 bases of the junction unmatched. The germline V gene has CDR1 SGHRS and CDR2 YFSETQ. This TCR was recovered from a man aged 25-40 years who received the YFV17D yellow fever vaccine. The source material was PBMCs, sampled 15 days after the yellow fever booster vaccination. This chain joins TRBV5-1 and TRBJ2-1; 10 nucleotides line up with TRBD2. CDR3 region: CASSLEGQLVAGGEQFF. CDR3 DNA: TGCGCCAGCAGCTTGGAGGGCCAACTTGTAGCGGGAGGAGAGCAGTTCTTC.